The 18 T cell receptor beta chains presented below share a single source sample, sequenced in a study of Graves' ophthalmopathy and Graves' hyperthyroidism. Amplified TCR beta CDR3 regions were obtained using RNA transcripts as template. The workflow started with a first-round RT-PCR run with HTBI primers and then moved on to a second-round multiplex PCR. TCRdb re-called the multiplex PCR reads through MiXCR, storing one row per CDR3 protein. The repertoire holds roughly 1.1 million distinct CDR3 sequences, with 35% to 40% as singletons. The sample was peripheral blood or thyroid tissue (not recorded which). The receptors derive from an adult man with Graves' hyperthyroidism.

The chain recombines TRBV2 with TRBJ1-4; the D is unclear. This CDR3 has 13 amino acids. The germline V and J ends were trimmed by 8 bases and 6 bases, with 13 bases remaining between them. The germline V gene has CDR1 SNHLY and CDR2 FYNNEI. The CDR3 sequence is CASQGFGDEKLFF. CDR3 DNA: TGTGCCAGCCAAGGCTTCGGCGATGAAAAACTGTTTTTT.

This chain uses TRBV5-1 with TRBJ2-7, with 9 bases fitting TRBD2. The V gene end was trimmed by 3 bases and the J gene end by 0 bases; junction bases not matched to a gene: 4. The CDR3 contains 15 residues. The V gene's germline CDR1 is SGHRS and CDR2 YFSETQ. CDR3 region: CASSYQTSGSYEQYF. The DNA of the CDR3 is TGCGCCAGCAGCTACCAGACTAGCGGCTCCTACGAGCAGTACTTC.

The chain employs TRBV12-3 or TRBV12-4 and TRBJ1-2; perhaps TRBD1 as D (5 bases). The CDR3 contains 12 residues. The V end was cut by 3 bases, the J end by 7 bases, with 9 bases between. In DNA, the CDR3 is TGTGCCAGCAGTTTCAGGGTGAGTGGCTACACCTTC. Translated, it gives CASSFRVSGYTF.

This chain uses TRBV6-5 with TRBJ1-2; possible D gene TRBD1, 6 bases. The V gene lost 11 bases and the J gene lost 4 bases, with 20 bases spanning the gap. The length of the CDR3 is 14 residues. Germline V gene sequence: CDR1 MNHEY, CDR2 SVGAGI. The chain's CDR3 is CAAGPGQYGYGYTF. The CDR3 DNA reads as TGTGCCGCCGGGCCGGGACAATATGGCTATGGCTACACCTTC.

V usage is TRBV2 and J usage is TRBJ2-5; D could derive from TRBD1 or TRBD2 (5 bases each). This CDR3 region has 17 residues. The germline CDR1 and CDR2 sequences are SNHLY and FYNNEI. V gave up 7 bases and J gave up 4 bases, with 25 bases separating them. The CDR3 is CASTLRSGRDRRETQYF. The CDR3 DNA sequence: TGTGCCAGCACCCTCCGAAGCGGCAGGGACCGGAGAGAGACCCAGTACTTC.

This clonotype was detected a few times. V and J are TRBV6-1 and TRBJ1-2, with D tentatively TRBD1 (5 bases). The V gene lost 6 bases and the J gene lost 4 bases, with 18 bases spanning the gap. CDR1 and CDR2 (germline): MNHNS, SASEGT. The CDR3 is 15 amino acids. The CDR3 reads CASSASQGGSYGYTF. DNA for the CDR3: TGTGCCAGCAGCGCTAGCCAGGGAGGTTCCTATGGCTACACCTTC.

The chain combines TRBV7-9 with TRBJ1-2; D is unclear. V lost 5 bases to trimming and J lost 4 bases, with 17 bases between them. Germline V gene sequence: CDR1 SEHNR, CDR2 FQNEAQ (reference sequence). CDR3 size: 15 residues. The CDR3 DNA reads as TGTGCCAGCAGCCCCTGGGCAGGCTCGGCCTATGGCTACACCTTC. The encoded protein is CASSPWAGSAYGYTF.

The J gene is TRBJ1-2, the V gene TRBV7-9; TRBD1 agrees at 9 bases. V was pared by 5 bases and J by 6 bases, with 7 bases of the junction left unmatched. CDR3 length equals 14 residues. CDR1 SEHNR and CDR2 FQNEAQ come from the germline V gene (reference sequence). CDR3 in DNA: TGTGCCAGCAGCCCTCGGACAGGGGATGATGGCTACACCTTC. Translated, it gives CASSPRTGDDGYTF.

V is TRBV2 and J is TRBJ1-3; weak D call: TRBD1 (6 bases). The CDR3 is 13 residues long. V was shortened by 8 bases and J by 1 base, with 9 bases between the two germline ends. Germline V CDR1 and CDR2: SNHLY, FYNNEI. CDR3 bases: TGTGCCAGCCGGACAGAGTCTGGAAACACCATATATTTT. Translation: CASRTESGNTIYF.

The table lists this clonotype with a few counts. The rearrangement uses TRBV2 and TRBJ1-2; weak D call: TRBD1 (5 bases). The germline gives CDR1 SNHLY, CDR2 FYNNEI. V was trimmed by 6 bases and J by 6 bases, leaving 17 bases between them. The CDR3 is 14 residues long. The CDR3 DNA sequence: TGTGCCAGCAGCTTGGCCGGGACGAATGATGGCTACACCTTC. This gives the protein CASSLAGTNDGYTF.

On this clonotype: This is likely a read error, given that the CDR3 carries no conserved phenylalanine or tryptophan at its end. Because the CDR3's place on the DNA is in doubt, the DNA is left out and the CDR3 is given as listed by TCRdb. The CDR3 sequence is CASSLGNQPGEFTA. The chain recombines TRBV19 with TRBJ1-4; TRBD1 was called by the table and not checked on the DNA. CDR1 and CDR2 (germline): LNHDA, SQIVND (reference sequence). The CDR3 spans 14 residues, counting both ends.

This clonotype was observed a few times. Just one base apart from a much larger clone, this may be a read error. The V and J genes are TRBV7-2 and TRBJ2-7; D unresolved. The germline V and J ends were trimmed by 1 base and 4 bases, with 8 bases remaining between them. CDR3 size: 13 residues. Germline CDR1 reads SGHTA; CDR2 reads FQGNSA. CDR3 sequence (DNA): TGTGCCAGCAGCTTAGACCCCATGTACGAGCAGTACTTC. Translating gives CASSLDPMYEQYF.

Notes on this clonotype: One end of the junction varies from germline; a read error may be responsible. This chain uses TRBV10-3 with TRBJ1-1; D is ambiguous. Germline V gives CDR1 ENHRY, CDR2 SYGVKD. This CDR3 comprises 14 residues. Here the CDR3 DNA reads TGTGCCAGCAGTTACGCGGGTCCGAACACCGAAGCTTTCTTT. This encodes CASSYAGPNTEAFF.

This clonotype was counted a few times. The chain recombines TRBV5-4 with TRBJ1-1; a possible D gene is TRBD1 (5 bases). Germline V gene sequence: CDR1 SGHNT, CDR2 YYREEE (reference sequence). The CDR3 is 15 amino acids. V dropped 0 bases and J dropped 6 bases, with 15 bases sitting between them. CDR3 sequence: CASSLGQRPDAEAFF. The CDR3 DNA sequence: TGTGCCAGCAGCTTGGGACAGAGACCGGACGCTGAAGCTTTCTTT.

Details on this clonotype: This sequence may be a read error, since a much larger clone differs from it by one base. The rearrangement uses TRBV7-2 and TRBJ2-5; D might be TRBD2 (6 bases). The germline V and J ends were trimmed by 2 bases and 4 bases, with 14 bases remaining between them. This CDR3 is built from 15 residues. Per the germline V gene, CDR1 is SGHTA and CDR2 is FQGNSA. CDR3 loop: CASSLRGRPVETQYF. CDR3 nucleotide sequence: TGTGCCAGCAGCTTACGGGGGAGACCCGTAGAGACCCAGTACTTC.

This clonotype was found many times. The CDR3 nucleotides are TGTGCCAGCAGCTTAGTGGCAGGGATATCTAAGGAGACCCAGTACTTC. It codes for CASSLVAGISKETQYF. The rearrangement uses TRBV11-2 and TRBJ2-5; D may be TRBD1 (5 bases). Looked up from germline, CDR1 is SGHAT and CDR2 is FQNNGV. CDR3 length equals 16 residues. Trimming removed 1 base at V and 5 bases at J, with 17 bases between.

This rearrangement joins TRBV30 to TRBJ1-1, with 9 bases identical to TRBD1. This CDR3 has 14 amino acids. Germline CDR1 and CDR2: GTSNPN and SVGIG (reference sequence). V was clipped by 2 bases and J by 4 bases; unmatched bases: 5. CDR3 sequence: CAWSLGQGPTEAFF. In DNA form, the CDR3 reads TGTGCCTGGAGTTTGGGACAGGGTCCCACTGAAGCTTTCTTT.

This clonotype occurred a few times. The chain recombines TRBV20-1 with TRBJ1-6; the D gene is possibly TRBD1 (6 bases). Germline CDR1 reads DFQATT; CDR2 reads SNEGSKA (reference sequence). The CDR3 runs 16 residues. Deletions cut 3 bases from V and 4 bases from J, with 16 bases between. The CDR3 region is CSARGLGGGYNSPLHF. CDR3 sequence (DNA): TGCAGTGCTAGGGGCCTCGGAGGGGGATATAATTCACCCCTCCACTTT.